Listed below are T cell receptor beta chains from one sample, sequenced in a study of cytomegalovirus exposure and HLA in healthy donors. This table comes from immunoSEQ multiplex PCR, and its TCRdb copy is limited to in-frame clones, with some not included. This repertoire shows about 140,000 clones, approximately 86% found once; its top ten account for around 0.51%. The sample comprised PBMCs. These TCRs come from a woman aged 40 to 55 in good health and CMV-seronegative. CDR3s include the opening cysteine and the closing phenylalanine or tryptophan. The order of the fields is clone size, D gene, J gene, CDR3 length, V gene, CDR3 protein, CDR3 DNA. The D gene is left open where the match is weak. Clone size is stated in some rows and not others, as once, few, many or a class when expanded.

clone size: NA; D gene: NA; J gene: TRBJ2-7; CDR3 length: 14; V gene: TRBV6-1; CDR3 protein: CASSADRSSYEQYF; CDR3 DNA: TGTGCCAGCAGTGCCGACCGGAGCTCCTACGAGCAGTACTTC
clone size: once; D gene: NA; J gene: TRBJ2-4; CDR3 length: 15; V gene: TRBV6-1; CDR3 protein: CASREGYAGKNIQYF; CDR3 DNA: TGTGCCAGCAGGGAAGGGTACGCGGGTAAAAACATTCAGTACTTC
clone size: NA; D gene: NA; J gene: TRBJ1-2; CDR3 length: 14; V gene: TRBV28; CDR3 protein: CASSLRQGLYGYTF; CDR3 DNA: TGTGCCAGCAGTTTACGGCAGGGGTTATATGGCTACACCTTC
clone size: NA; D gene: NA; J gene: TRBJ1-3; CDR3 length: 13; V gene: TRBV7-9; CDR3 protein: CSLTRGGGNTIYF; CDR3 DNA: TGTTCCTTAACTCGGGGAGGAGGAAACACCATATATTTT
clone size: NA; D gene: TRBD2; J gene: TRBJ2-7; CDR3 length: 14; V gene: TRBV15; CDR3 protein: CATSRVSGTYEQYF; CDR3 DNA: TGTGCCACCAGCAGGGTTAGCGGGACCTACGAGCAGTACTTC
clone size: NA; D gene: NA; J gene: TRBJ2-7; CDR3 length: 15; V gene: TRBV30; CDR3 protein: CAWRGIARGTYEQYF; CDR3 DNA: TGTGCCTGGAGGGGAATAGCGCGTGGTACCTACGAGCAGTACTTC
clone size: NA; D gene: TRBD1; J gene: TRBJ2-2; CDR3 length: 15; V gene: TRBV5-1; CDR3 protein: CASSSRQGATGELFF; CDR3 DNA: TGCGCCAGCAGCTCTAGACAGGGGGCCACCGGGGAGCTGTTTTTT
clone size: NA; D gene: NA; J gene: TRBJ2-5; CDR3 length: 11; V gene: TRBV20-1; CDR3 protein: CSAKQQETQYF; CDR3 DNA: TGCAGTGCTAAACAACAAGAGACCCAGTACTTC
clone size: NA; D gene: TRBD1; J gene: TRBJ2-7; CDR3 length: 13; V gene: TRBV27; CDR3 protein: CASSRTGHYEQYF; CDR3 DNA: TGTGCCAGCAGTAGGACAGGCCACTACGAGCAGTACTTC
clone size: NA; D gene: TRBD2; J gene: TRBJ2-3; CDR3 length: 15; V gene: TRBV29-1; CDR3 protein: CSVETPLAGGDTQYF; CDR3 DNA: TGCAGCGTTGAAACTCCCCTAGCGGGAGGAGATACGCAGTATTTT
clone size: NA; D gene: TRBD2; J gene: TRBJ2-3; CDR3 length: 18; V gene: TRBV11-3; CDR3 protein: CASSSKRTSGQVTDTQYF; CDR3 DNA: TGTGCCAGCAGCTCAAAGAGGACTAGCGGGCAGGTCACAGATACGCAGTATTTT
clone size: NA; D gene: TRBD1; J gene: TRBJ1-1; CDR3 length: 14; V gene: TRBV7-9; CDR3 protein: CSSRPGQVNTEAFF; CDR3 DNA: TGTTCCAGCAGACCAGGACAGGTGAACACTGAAGCTTTCTTT
clone size: NA; D gene: NA; J gene: TRBJ2-7; CDR3 length: 13; V gene: TRBV7-2; CDR3 protein: CASSLVIGGEQYF; CDR3 DNA: TGTGCCAGCAGCTTAGTGATTGGAGGCGAGCAGTACTTC
clone size: NA; D gene: TRBD1; J gene: TRBJ1-1; CDR3 length: 16; V gene: TRBV5-8; CDR3 protein: CASSPHGTGGRTEAFF; CDR3 DNA: TGTGCCAGCAGCCCACACGGGACAGGGGGCCGGACTGAAGCTTTCTTT
clone size: NA; D gene: NA; J gene: TRBJ2-7; CDR3 length: 13; V gene: TRBV29-1; CDR3 protein: CSVDLQGQYEQYF; CDR3 DNA: TGCAGCGTTGACCTCCAGGGTCAGTACGAGCAGTACTTC
clone size: once; D gene: NA; J gene: TRBJ2-5; CDR3 length: 14; V gene: TRBV9; CDR3 protein: CASSAGSRGETQYF; CDR3 DNA: TGTGCCAGCAGCGCTGGTTCCCGGGGGGAGACCCAGTACTTC
clone size: NA; D gene: NA; J gene: TRBJ2-1; CDR3 length: 16; V gene: TRBV11-2; CDR3 protein: CASSSLDLARPDEQFF; CDR3 DNA: TGTGCCAGCAGTTCCCTGGACCTAGCCCGGCCCGATGAGCAGTTCTTC
clone size: NA; D gene: NA; J gene: TRBJ2-5; CDR3 length: 11; V gene: TRBV5-1; CDR3 protein: CASSYHTDKYF; CDR3 DNA: TGCGCCAGCAGCTACCACACGGACAAGTACTTC
clone size: once; D gene: NA; J gene: TRBJ2-7; CDR3 length: 15; V gene: TRBV9; CDR3 protein: CASSVAEGAGYEQYF; CDR3 DNA: TGTGCCAGCAGCGTAGCTGAAGGGGCAGGCTACGAGCAGTACTTC
clone size: NA; D gene: TRBD1; J gene: TRBJ2-7; CDR3 length: 16; V gene: TRBV27; CDR3 protein: CASRILFGTDIYEQYF; CDR3 DNA: TGTGCCAGCAGAATTCTATTCGGGACAGATATCTACGAGCAGTACTTC
clone size: NA; D gene: NA; J gene: TRBJ2-2; CDR3 length: 15; V gene: TRBV11-3; CDR3 protein: CASSRHPEVTGELFF; CDR3 DNA: TGTGCCAGCAGCCGGCACCCGGAGGTGACCGGGGAGCTGTTTTTT
clone size: NA; D gene: TRBD1; J gene: TRBJ1-5; CDR3 length: 14; V gene: TRBV7-9; CDR3 protein: CSSSPGQGHQPQHF; CDR3 DNA: TGTTCCAGCAGTCCGGGACAGGGACATCAGCCCCAGCATTTT
clone size: NA; D gene: TRBD2; J gene: TRBJ2-3; CDR3 length: 12; V gene: TRBV4-2; CDR3 protein: CASRQTSTTQYF; CDR3 DNA: TGTGCCAGCAGACAGACTAGCACAACGCAGTATTTT
clone size: NA; D gene: NA; J gene: TRBJ2-2; CDR3 length: 14; V gene: TRBV9; CDR3 protein: CASTLSGDTGELFF; CDR3 DNA: TGTGCCAGCACCCTTAGCGGCGACACCGGGGAGCTGTTTTTT
clone size: few; D gene: TRBD1; J gene: TRBJ2-6; CDR3 length: 18; V gene: TRBV7-2; CDR3 protein: CASSLPGQSNSGANVLTF; CDR3 DNA: TGTGCCAGCAGCTTACCGGGACAGTCGAATTCTGGGGCCAACGTCCTGACTTTC
clone size: NA; D gene: TRBD2; J gene: TRBJ2-7; CDR3 length: 16; V gene: TRBV11-3; CDR3 protein: CASSLFPAGDQYEQYF; CDR3 DNA: TGTGCCAGCAGCTTATTCCCAGCGGGAGACCAATACGAGCAGTACTTC
clone size: NA; D gene: TRBD2; J gene: TRBJ2-7; CDR3 length: 16; V gene: TRBV5-4; CDR3 protein: CASSFNLGLAAYEQYF; CDR3 DNA: TGTGCCAGCAGCTTCAACCTTGGCCTAGCGGCCTACGAGCAGTACTTC
clone size: NA; D gene: NA; J gene: TRBJ1-1; CDR3 length: 14; V gene: TRBV5-1; CDR3 protein: CASSLEGGNTEAFF; CDR3 DNA: TGCGCCAGCAGCTTGGAGGGAGGGAACACTGAAGCTTTCTTT
clone size: NA; D gene: NA; J gene: TRBJ2-7; CDR3 length: 14; V gene: TRBV6-1; CDR3 protein: CASSASRGVNEQYF; CDR3 DNA: TGTGCCAGCAGTGCATCCAGGGGCGTGAACGAGCAGTACTTC
clone size: NA; D gene: TRBD2; J gene: TRBJ2-3; CDR3 length: 15; V gene: TRBV7-9; CDR3 protein: CASSLGLGRADPQYF; CDR3 DNA: TGTGCCAGCAGCTTAGGTCTGGGGAGGGCCGACCCGCAGTATTTT
clone size: once; D gene: TRBD2; J gene: TRBJ2-5; CDR3 length: 13; V gene: TRBV5-1; CDR3 protein: CASMLAEQETQYF; CDR3 DNA: TGCGCCAGCATGCTAGCGGAACAAGAGACCCAGTACTTC
clone size: NA; D gene: NA; J gene: TRBJ1-3; CDR3 length: 13; V gene: TRBV6-6; CDR3 protein: CASSYRGPDTIYF; CDR3 DNA: TGTGCCAGCAGTTATCGAGGGCCGGACACCATATATTTT
clone size: NA; D gene: NA; J gene: TRBJ2-7; CDR3 length: 10; V gene: TRBV6-7; CDR3 protein: CASCVYEQYF; CDR3 DNA: TGTGCCAGCTGCGTTTACGAGCAGTACTTC
clone size: NA; D gene: NA; J gene: TRBJ1-2; CDR3 length: 17; V gene: TRBV7-2; CDR3 protein: CASSLLRAPGANYGYTF; CDR3 DNA: TGTGCCAGCAGCTTATTGCGGGCGCCGGGAGCTAACTATGGCTACACCTTC
clone size: NA; D gene: NA; J gene: TRBJ2-3; CDR3 length: 13; V gene: TRBV10-3; CDR3 protein: CAMTGTSTDTQYF; CDR3 DNA: TGTGCAATGACCGGGACTAGCACAGATACGCAGTATTTT
clone size: once; D gene: NA; J gene: TRBJ1-3; CDR3 length: 12; V gene: TRBV7-9; CDR3 protein: CSSSLPGNTIYF; CDR3 DNA: TGTTCCAGCAGCCTCCCTGGAAACACCATATATTTT
clone size: NA; D gene: TRBD2; J gene: TRBJ2-3; CDR3 length: 16; V gene: TRBV5-1; CDR3 protein: CASRRTLAGLADTQYF; CDR3 DNA: TGCGCCAGCAGGCGAACACTAGCGGGGTTGGCAGATACGCAGTATTTT
clone size: NA; D gene: TRBD2; J gene: TRBJ2-2; CDR3 length: 14; V gene: TRBV5-1; CDR3 protein: CASSPTSGTGELFF; CDR3 DNA: TGCGCCAGCAGTCCAACTAGCGGGACCGGGGAGCTGTTTTTT
clone size: NA; D gene: NA; J gene: TRBJ1-2; CDR3 length: 14; V gene: TRBV27; CDR3 protein: CASSLSRPGYGYTF; CDR3 DNA: TGTGCCAGCAGTTTATCTCGGCCAGGCTATGGCTACACCTTC
clone size: NA; D gene: TRBD2; J gene: TRBJ2-5; CDR3 length: 13; V gene: TRBV9; CDR3 protein: CASSRRLAETQYF; CDR3 DNA: TGTGCCAGCAGCCGACGACTAGCGGAGACCCAGTACTTC
clone size: NA; D gene: NA; J gene: TRBJ1-4; CDR3 length: 14; V gene: TRBV5-1; CDR3 protein: CASSLETVNEKLFF; CDR3 DNA: TGCGCCAGCAGCTTGGAGACAGTTAATGAAAAACTGTTTTTT
clone size: NA; D gene: NA; J gene: TRBJ2-2; CDR3 length: 13; V gene: TRBV7-9; CDR3 protein: CSSSLSTTGELFF; CDR3 DNA: TGTTCCAGCAGCTTAAGCACGACCGGGGAGCTGTTTTTT
clone size: NA; D gene: TRBD1; J gene: TRBJ1-5; CDR3 length: 16; V gene: TRBV28; CDR3 protein: CASSLWTGLGNQPQHF; CDR3 DNA: TGTGCCAGCAGTTTATGGACAGGGTTGGGCAATCAGCCCCAGCATTTT
clone size: NA; D gene: TRBD2; J gene: TRBJ2-1; CDR3 length: 16; V gene: TRBV5-4; CDR3 protein: CASSLASGALYNEQFF; CDR3 DNA: TGTGCCAGCAGCTTAGCTAGCGGGGCGTTATACAATGAGCAGTTCTTC
clone size: NA; D gene: NA; J gene: TRBJ1-2; CDR3 length: 13; V gene: TRBV28; CDR3 protein: CASSPPVGDGYTF; CDR3 DNA: TGTGCCAGCAGTCCTCCGGTCGGGGATGGCTACACCTTC
clone size: NA; D gene: TRBD1; J gene: TRBJ1-1; CDR3 length: 14; V gene: TRBV5-6; CDR3 protein: CASSRPDRGRGAFF; CDR3 DNA: TGTGCCAGCAGCCGTCCGGACAGGGGGCGGGGGGCTTTCTTT
clone size: NA; D gene: NA; J gene: TRBJ1-5; CDR3 length: 13; V gene: TRBV6-1; CDR3 protein: CASSPRDNQPQHF; CDR3 DNA: TGTGCCAGCAGTCCGCGGGACAATCAGCCCCAGCATTTT
clone size: NA; D gene: NA; J gene: TRBJ2-7; CDR3 length: 15; V gene: TRBV7-9; CDR3 protein: CASSLPRLDPYEQYF; CDR3 DNA: TGTGCCAGCAGCTTACCGCGGCTAGACCCCTACGAGCAGTACTTC
clone size: NA; D gene: NA; J gene: TRBJ2-1; CDR3 length: 15; V gene: TRBV9; CDR3 protein: CASSGRLSSYNEQFF; CDR3 DNA: TGTGCCAGCAGCGGAAGACTAAGCTCCTACAATGAGCAGTTCTTC
clone size: NA; D gene: TRBD2; J gene: TRBJ2-1; CDR3 length: 14; V gene: TRBV4-3; CDR3 protein: CASSQQREYNEQFF; CDR3 DNA: TGCGCCAGCAGCCAGCAGCGGGAGTACAATGAGCAGTTCTTC
clone size: NA; D gene: NA; J gene: TRBJ1-2; CDR3 length: 16; V gene: TRBV11-3; CDR3 protein: CASSFRSGAAYYGYTF; CDR3 DNA: TGTGCCAGCAGCTTTCGTAGCGGAGCGGCTTACTATGGCTACACCTTC
clone size: NA; D gene: TRBD2; J gene: TRBJ2-1; CDR3 length: 16; V gene: TRBV6-6; CDR3 protein: CASSSLRGSRSNEQFF; CDR3 DNA: TGTGCCAGCAGTTCCCTCCGCGGGAGTAGGAGCAATGAGCAGTTCTTC
clone size: NA; D gene: TRBD2; J gene: TRBJ2-7; CDR3 length: 19; V gene: TRBV11-2; CDR3 protein: CASSFALLAGGSGSYEQYF; CDR3 DNA: TGTGCCAGCAGCTTCGCGCTATTAGCGGGAGGGAGCGGATCCTACGAGCAGTACTTC
clone size: NA; D gene: TRBD2; J gene: TRBJ2-5; CDR3 length: 16; V gene: TRBV7-7; CDR3 protein: CASSLGLAGGEETQYF; CDR3 DNA: TGTGCTAGCAGCTTGGGACTAGCGGGAGGGGAAGAGACCCAGTACTTC
clone size: NA; D gene: NA; J gene: TRBJ1-1; CDR3 length: 14; V gene: TRBV28; CDR3 protein: CASTTRGEEAEAFF; CDR3 DNA: TGTGCCAGCACTACCCGGGGGGAGGAAGCTGAAGCTTTCTTT
clone size: NA; D gene: TRBD1; J gene: TRBJ2-6; CDR3 length: 18; V gene: TRBV4-2; CDR3 protein: CASSQHGQGIFGANVLTF; CDR3 DNA: TGTGCCAGCAGCCAACATGGACAGGGAATATTTGGGGCCAACGTCCTGACTTTC
clone size: once; D gene: NA; J gene: TRBJ1-4; CDR3 length: 14; V gene: TRBV6-1; CDR3 protein: CASILGHNNEKLFF; CDR3 DNA: TGTGCCAGCATATTGGGACATAATAATGAAAAACTGTTTTTT
clone size: NA; D gene: NA; J gene: TRBJ1-2; CDR3 length: 14; V gene: TRBV6-6; CDR3 protein: CASSSQGISGGYTF; CDR3 DNA: TGTGCCAGCAGTTCACAGGGTATCAGTGGCGGCTACACCTTC
clone size: NA; D gene: NA; J gene: TRBJ2-1; CDR3 length: 14; V gene: TRBV2; CDR3 protein: CASGPGRKFNEQFF; CDR3 DNA: TGTGCCAGCGGCCCGGGGAGGAAATTTAATGAGCAGTTCTTC
clone size: NA; D gene: NA; J gene: TRBJ1-5; CDR3 length: 14; V gene: TRBV7-9; CDR3 protein: CSSSLFGSGQPQHF; CDR3 DNA: TGTTCCAGCAGCTTATTCGGGTCGGGTCAGCCCCAGCATTTT